This T cell receptor beta chain was sequenced in a study of T cells in Graves' hyperthyroidism and ophthalmopathy. The diagnoses drew upon clinical symptoms, serum thyroxine and TRAb, thyroid ultrasound and orbital computed tomography. At least ten counts were recorded for this clonotype. TCR beta CDR3 regions were amplified from RNA. HTBI primers were the set used in a first-round RT-PCR of the TCR CDR3. Each CDR3 protein gets one entry after TCRdb re-called the multiplex PCR reads with MiXCR. This sample carries more than 300,000 distinct CDR3 sequences, approximately 15% of them seen once, and the ten largest clones take about 22%. The receptor comes from a woman in her twenties or thirties with Graves' hyperthyroidism. The sequenced sample was blood.

The CDR3 sequence: CASSPDSFEAFF. The CDR3 DNA reads as TGTGCCAGCAGCCCGGACAGCTTTGAAGCTTTCTTT. The rearrangement uses TRBV11-2 and TRBJ1-1, with D perhaps TRBD1 (6 bases). Deletions cut 5 bases from V and 7 bases from J, with 11 bases between. The CDR3 is 12 residues long. Germline CDR1 SGHAT, CDR2 FQNNGV.